This record covers a single T cell receptor beta chain. The target antigen is unknown. In the source study's methods: Filtering differed since immunoSEQ provided only junctions, with no quality scores. Generated by immunoSEQ multiplex PCR, the TCRdb table keeps only in-frame clones and is missing some. V, J and clone size reflect that table, while D and trimming were determined from the DNA. The sample carries some 500,000 clones, around 79% recorded once. Germline V gives CDR1 SGHDN, CDR2 FVKESK. The V segment lost 4 bases and the J segment 4 bases; nucleotides outside the gene matches: 12. This CDR3 region has 17 residues. This sample is drawn from a study of shared clonotypes between healthy human individuals. Study-level findings and limits: Researchers sampled only blood; tissue repertoires likely differ. Among donors, sharing of clonotypes was expected to be affected by sequencing depth.

This clonotype originated in a woman in her 40s in good health. Some clones in this sample may be carry-over from other donors' samples. Specimen: PBMCs. The chain carries TRBV14 and TRBJ2-1; TRBD1 aligns across 8 bases. As DNA, the CDR3 is TGTGCCAGCAGCCGGAGAGCCAGGGGGCATGTTTACAATGAGCAGTTCTTC. It encodes CASSRRARGHVYNEQFF.